Here is one T cell receptor (beta chain) with its context. The ends were cut back, 4 bases at V and 6 bases at J, with 5 bases in the middle. In germline, CDR1 is KGHDR, CDR2 SFDVKD. The CDR3 runs to 11 residues. A roughly 20-cycle PCR with a constant-region primer and V-primer adapter amplified TCRs. Via MiXCR, TCRdb re-called the reads, giving one row per CDR3 protein. Among about 46,000 distinct CDR3 sequences listed, about 12% were seen once. The data originate from a study of low-dose radiotherapy and immunotherapy resistance in tumors. The time point: before trial treatment. This TCR came from a female donor with ovarian cancer. This sequence joins TRBV24-1 and TRBJ1-1; no clear D. The sample was PBMCs, taken before treatment. The CDR3 loop is CATSEGPEAFF. As DNA, the CDR3 is TGTGCCACCAGTGAAGGTCCTGAAGCTTTCTTT.